This T cell receptor beta chain appears in the sequencing data of a study of shared clonotypes between healthy human individuals. The V gene end was trimmed by 6 bases and the J gene end by 5 bases; junction bases not matched to a gene: 6. This CDR3 comprises 14 residues. Germline V lookup: CDR1 SGHRS, CDR2 YFSETQ. Notes on this clone: Its antigen is unidentified.

TCRdb keeps only in-frame clones here, not all; method: immunoSEQ multiplex PCR. The table records about 980,000 clones, over 75% of them present only once. General study findings and limits: Clonotype sharing among donors, it was expected, would be affected by sequencing depth. The study found about 5% of naive CD4 clonotypes shared across four donors.

The clonotype comes from a man aged 18 to 30 in good health. The genes are TRBV5-1 and TRBJ2-2; 8 positions match TRBD2. Input material: memory CD4+ T cells sorted from blood. The subset denotes: CD45RA-negative fraction. CDR3 protein: CASTSGGGTGELFF. The CDR3 nucleotides read TGCGCCAGCACCAGCGGGGGAGGGACCGGGGAGCTGTTTTTT.